This T cell receptor beta chain comes out of a study of blood T cell repertoires in COVID-19. Original processing methods: Nucleated cell number was recorded as an estimate derived from reference gene primer amplification. Produced via immunoSEQ multiplex PCR; TCRdb's table is partial and in-frame only. V and J calls and clone size are given by that table; D and trimming were obtained from the DNA. The sample lists about 250,000 clones, around 84% occurring once. Those enrolled, adults aged about 18 to 89 years, came from some 23 US areas. Allocation to cohorts depended on clinical history reported by the participants. Within 2 weeks of study entry, exposed participants had contacted a PCR-confirmed or clinician-diagnosed COVID-19 case. CDR3 length equals 12 residues. V was pared by 10 bases and J by 4 bases, with 13 bases between. CDR1 MNHEY and CDR2 SVGAGI come from the germline V gene.

The TCR comes from a man aged 40-49 years who had been exposed to COVID-19. Sequenced: PBMCs or T cells enriched from blood (not recorded which). The chain has TRBV6-5 and TRBJ1-2; maybe TRBD1 (5 bases). DNA of the CDR3: TGTGCCATAGGACGGGGGGGCTATGGCTACACCTTC. Protein sequence: CAIGRGGYGYTF.